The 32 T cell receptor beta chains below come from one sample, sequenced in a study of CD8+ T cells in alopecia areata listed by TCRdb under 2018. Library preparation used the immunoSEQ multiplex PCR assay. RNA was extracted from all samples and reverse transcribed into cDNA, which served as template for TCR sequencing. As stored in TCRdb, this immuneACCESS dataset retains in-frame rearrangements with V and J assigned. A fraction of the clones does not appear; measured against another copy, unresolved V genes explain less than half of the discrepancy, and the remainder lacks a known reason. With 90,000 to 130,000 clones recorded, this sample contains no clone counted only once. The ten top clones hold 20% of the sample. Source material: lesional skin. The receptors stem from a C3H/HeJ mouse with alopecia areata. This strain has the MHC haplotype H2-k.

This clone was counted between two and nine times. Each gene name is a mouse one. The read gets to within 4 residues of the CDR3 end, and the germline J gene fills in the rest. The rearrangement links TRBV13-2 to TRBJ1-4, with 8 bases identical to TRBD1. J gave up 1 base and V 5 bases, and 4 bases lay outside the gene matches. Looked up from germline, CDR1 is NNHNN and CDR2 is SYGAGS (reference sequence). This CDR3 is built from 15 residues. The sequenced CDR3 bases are TGTGCCAGCGGGACAGGGGAGAGTTCCAACGAA. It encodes CASGTGESSNE. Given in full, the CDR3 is CASGTGESSNERLFF.

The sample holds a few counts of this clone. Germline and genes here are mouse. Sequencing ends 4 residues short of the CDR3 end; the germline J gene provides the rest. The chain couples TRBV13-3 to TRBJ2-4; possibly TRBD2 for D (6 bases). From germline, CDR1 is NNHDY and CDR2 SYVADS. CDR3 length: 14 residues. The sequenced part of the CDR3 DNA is TGTGCCAGCAGTGATTGGGACTCCAAAAAC. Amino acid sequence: CASSDWDSKN. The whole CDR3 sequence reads CASSDWDSKNTLYF.

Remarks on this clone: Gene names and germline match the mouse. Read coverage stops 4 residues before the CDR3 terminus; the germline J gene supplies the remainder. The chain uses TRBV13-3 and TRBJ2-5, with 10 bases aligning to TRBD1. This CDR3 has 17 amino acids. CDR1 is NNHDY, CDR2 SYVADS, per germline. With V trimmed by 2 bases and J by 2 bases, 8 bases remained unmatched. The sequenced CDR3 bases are TGTGCCAGCAGTGAAGGGGACAGGGGAGGCCGCCAAGAC. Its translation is CASSEGDRGGRQD. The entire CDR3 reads CASSEGDRGGRQDTQYF.

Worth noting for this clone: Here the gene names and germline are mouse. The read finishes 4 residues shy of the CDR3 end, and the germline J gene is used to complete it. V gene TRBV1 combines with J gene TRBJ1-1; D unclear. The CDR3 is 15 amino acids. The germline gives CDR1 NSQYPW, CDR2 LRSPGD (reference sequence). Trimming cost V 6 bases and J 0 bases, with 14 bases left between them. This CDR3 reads CTCSALDKPNTEVFF. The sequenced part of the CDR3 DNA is TGCACCTGCAGCGCCTTAGACAAACCAAACACA.

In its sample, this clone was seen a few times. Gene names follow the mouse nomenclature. CDR3 loop: CTCSAPRGVNQDTQYF. The sequenced CDR3 bases are TGCACCTGCAGTGCCCCCAGGGGGGTTAACCAAGAC. The chain has TRBV1 and TRBJ2-5; possible D gene TRBD1, 7 bases. The CDR3 end falls 4 residues outside the read, so it is completed with the germline J gene. Germline values: CDR1 NSQYPW, CDR2 LRSPGD (reference sequence). Trimming shortened V by 3 bases and J by 0 bases, and 13 bases separated the two germline ends. The CDR3 runs to 16 residues.

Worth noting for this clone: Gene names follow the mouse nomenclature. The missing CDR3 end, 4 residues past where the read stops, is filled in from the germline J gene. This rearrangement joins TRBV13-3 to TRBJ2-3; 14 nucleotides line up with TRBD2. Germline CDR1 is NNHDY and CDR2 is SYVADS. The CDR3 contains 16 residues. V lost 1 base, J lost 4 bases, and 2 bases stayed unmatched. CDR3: CASSDPGLGGPETLYF. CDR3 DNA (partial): TGTGCCAGCAGTGATCCGGGACTGGGGGGGCCAGAA.

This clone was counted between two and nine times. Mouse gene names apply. The CDR3 reads CASRIPGAETLYF. Incomplete CDR3 DNA: TGTGCCAGCAGAATACCAGGGGCAGAA. V is TRBV19 and J is TRBJ2-3, with a possible D match to TRBD1 (5 bases). The CDR3 goes on 4 residues after the read ends, and that part is filled in from the germline J gene. The V and J ends lost 5 bases and 3 bases respectively, with 10 bases between them. CDR3 length: 13 amino acids. CDR1 is FNHDT, CDR2 SITEND, per germline (reference sequence).

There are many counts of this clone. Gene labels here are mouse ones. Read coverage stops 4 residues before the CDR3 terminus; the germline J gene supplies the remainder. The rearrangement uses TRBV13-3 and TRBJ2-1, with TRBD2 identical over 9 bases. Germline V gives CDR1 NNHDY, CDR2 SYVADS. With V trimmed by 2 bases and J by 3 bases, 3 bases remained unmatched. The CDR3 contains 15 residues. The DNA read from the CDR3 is TGTGCCAGCAGTGAGCGGACTGGGGTCTATGCT. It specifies CASSERTGVYA. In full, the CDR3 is CASSERTGVYAEQFF.

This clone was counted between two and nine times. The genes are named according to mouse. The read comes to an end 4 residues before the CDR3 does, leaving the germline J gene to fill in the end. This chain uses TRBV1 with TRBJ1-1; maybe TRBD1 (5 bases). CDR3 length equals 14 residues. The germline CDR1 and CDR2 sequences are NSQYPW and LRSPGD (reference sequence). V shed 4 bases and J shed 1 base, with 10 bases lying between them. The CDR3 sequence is CTCSGNTGNTEVFF. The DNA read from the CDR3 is TGCACCTGCAGTGGAAACACAGGGAACACA. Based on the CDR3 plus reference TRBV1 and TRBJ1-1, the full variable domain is VTLLEQNPRWRLVPRGQAVNLRCILKNSQYPWMSWYQQDLQKQLQWLFTLRSPGDKEVKSLPGADYLATRVTDTELRLQVANMSQGRTLYCTCSGNTGNTEVFFGKGTRLTVV.

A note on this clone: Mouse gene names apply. The CDR3 loop is CASRVWGATGQLYF. CDR3 bases read: TGTGCCAGCAGGGTCTGGGGGGCCACCGGG. The V gene is TRBV13-3, the J gene TRBJ2-2; 8 bases match TRBD2. The observed sequence ends 4 residues before the CDR3 terminus, with the missing tail filled in from the germline J gene. The germline gives CDR1 NNHDY, CDR2 SYVADS. CDR3 length equals 14 residues. J was trimmed by 4 bases and V by 5 bases; bases with no gene match: 4.

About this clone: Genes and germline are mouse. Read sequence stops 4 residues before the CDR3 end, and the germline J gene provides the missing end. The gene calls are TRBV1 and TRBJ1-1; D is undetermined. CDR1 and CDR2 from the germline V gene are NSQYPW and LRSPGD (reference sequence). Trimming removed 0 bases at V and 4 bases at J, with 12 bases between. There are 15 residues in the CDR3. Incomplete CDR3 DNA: TGCACCTGCAGTGCAGAATCCAGGATCGGCACA. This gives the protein CTCSAESRIGT. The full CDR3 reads CTCSAESRIGTEVFF.

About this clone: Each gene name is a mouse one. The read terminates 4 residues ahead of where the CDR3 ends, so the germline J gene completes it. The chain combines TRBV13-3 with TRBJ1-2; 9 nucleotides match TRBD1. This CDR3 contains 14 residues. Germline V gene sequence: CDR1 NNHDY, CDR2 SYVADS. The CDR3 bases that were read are TGTGCCAGCAGTGAAGGGACAGGGAGGTCC. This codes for CASSEGTGRS. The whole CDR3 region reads CASSEGTGRSDYTF.

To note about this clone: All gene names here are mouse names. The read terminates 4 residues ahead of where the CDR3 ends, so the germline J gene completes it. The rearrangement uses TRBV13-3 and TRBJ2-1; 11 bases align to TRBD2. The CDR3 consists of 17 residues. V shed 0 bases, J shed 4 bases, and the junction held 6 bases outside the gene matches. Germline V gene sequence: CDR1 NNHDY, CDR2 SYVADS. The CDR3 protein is CASSDGEDWGAYAEQFF. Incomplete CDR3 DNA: TGTGCCAGCAGTGATGGGGAGGACTGGGGGGCGTATGCT.

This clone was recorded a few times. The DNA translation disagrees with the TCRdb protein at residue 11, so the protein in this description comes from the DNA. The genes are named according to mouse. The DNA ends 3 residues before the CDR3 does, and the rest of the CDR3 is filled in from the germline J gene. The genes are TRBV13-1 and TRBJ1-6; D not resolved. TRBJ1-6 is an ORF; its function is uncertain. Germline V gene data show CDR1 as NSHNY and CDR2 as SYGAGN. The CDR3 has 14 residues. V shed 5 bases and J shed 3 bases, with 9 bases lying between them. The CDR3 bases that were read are TGTGCCAGCAGGCCAGGTGACTATAATTCGCCC. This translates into CASRPGDYNSP. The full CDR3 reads CASRPGDYNSPLYF.

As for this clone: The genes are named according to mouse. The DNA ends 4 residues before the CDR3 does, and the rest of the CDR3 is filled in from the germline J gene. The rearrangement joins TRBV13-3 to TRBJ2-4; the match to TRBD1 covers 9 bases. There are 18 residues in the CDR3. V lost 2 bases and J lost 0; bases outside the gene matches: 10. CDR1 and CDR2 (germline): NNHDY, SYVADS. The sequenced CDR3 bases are TGTGCCAGCAGTGAAGGGCCGGGACAGGGCCCTAGTCAAAAC. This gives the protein CASSEGPGQGPSQN. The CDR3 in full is CASSEGPGQGPSQNTLYF.

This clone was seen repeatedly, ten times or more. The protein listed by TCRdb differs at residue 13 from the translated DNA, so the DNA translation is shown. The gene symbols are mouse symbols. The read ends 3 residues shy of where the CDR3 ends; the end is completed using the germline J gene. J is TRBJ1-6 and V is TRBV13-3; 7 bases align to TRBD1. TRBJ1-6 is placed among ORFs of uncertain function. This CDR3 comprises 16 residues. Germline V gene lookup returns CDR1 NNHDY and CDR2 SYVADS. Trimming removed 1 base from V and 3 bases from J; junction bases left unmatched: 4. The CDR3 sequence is CASSDWAGGYNSPLYF. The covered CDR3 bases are TGTGCCAGCAGTGATTGGGCAGGGGGCTATAATTCGCCC.

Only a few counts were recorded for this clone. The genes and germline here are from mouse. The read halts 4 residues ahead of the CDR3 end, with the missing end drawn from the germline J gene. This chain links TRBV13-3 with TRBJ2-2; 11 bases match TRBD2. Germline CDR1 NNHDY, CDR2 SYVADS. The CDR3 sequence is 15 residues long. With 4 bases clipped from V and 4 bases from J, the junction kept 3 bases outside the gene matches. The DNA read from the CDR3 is TGTGCCAGCAGTTCGACTGGGGGGGTCACCGGG. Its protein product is CASSSTGGVTG. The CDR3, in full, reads CASSSTGGVTGQLYF.

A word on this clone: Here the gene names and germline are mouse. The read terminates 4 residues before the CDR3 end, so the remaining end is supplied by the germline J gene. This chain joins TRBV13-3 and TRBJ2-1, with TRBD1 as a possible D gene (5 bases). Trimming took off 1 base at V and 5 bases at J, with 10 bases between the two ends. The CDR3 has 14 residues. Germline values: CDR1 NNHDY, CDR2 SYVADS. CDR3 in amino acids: CASSDKGRHAEQFF. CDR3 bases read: TGTGCCAGCAGTGATAAGGGGAGGCATGCT.

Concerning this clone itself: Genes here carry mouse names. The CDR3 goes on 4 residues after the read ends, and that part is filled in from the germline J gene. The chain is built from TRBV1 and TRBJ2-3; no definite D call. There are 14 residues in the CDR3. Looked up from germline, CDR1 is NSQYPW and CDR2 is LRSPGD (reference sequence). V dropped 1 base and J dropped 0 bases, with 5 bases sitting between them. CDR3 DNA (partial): TGCACCTGCAGTGCAGTAAAGAGTGCAGAA. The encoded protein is CTCSAVKSAE. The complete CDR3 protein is CTCSAVKSAETLYF.

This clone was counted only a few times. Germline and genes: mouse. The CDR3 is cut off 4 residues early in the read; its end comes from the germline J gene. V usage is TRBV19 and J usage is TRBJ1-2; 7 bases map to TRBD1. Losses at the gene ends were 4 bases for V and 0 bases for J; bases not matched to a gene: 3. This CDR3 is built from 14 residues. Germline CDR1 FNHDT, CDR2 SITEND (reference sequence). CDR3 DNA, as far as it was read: TGTGCCAGCAGTGGGGACAGCGCAAACTCC. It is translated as CASSGDSANS. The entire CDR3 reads CASSGDSANSDYTF.

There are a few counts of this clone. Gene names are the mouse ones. CDR3 sequence reads: CASSIGGPGAETLYF. Incomplete CDR3 DNA: TGTGCCAGCAGTATCGGGGGGCCAGGGGCAGAA. The chain combines TRBV19 with TRBJ2-3; maybe TRBD2 (7 bases). The read halts 4 residues ahead of the CDR3 end, with the missing end drawn from the germline J gene. The length of the CDR3 is 15 residues. V dropped 2 bases and J dropped 3 bases, with 13 bases sitting between them. CDR1 is FNHDT and CDR2 is SITEND in the germline V gene (reference sequence).

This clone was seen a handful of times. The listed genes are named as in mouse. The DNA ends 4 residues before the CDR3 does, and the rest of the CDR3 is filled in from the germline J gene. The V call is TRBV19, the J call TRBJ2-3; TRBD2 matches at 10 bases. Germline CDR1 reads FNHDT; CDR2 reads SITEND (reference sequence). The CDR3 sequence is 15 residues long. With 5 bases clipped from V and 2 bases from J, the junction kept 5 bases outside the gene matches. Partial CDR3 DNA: TGTGCCAGCAGCCTGGGGGGGCGCTCTGCAGAA. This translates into CASSLGGRSAE. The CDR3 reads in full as CASSLGGRSAETLYF.

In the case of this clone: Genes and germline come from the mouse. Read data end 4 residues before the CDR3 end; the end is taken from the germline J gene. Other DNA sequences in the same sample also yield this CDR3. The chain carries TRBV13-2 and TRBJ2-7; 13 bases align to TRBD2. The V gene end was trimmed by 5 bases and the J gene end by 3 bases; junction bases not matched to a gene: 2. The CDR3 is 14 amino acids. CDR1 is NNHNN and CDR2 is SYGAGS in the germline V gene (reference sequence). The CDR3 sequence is CASGRDWGGYEQYF. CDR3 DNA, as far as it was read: TGTGCCAGCGGAAGGGACTGGGGGGGCTAT.

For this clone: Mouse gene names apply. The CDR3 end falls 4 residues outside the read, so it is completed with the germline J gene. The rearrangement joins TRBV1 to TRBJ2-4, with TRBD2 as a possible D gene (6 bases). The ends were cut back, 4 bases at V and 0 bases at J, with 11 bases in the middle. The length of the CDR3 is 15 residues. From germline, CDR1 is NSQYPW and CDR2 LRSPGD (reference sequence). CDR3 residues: CTCSGTTGSQNTLYF. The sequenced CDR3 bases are TGCACCTGCAGTGGGACAACTGGGAGTCAAAAC.

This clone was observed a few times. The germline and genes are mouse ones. CDR3 region: CASSDPGQGDSDYTF. The covered CDR3 bases are TGTGCCAGCAGTGACCCTGGACAGGGCGACTCC. The chain has TRBV13-3 and TRBJ1-2; 8 positions match TRBD1. With the read ending 4 residues before the CDR3 end, the germline J gene is used to fill in that end. Trimming cost V 2 bases and J 3 bases; bases outside gene matches: 6. Germline loops: CDR1 NNHDY, CDR2 SYVADS. CDR3 length: 15 amino acids.

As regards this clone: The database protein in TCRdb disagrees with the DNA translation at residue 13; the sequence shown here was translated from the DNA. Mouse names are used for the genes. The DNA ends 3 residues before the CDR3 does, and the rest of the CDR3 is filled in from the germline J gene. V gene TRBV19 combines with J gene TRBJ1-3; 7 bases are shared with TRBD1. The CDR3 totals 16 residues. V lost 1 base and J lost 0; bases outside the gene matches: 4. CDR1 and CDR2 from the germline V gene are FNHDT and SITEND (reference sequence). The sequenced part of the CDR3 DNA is TGTGCCAGCAGTATAACGGGACAGAATTCTGGAAATACG. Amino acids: CASSITGQNSGNT. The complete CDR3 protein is CASSITGQNSGNTLYF.

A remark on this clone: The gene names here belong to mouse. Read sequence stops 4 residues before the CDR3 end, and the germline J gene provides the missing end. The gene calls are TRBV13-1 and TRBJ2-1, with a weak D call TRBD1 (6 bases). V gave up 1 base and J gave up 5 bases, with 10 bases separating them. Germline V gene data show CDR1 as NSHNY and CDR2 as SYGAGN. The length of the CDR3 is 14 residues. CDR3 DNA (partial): TGTGCCAGCAGTGATCCGGGACATAATGCT. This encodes CASSDPGHNA. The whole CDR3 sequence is CASSDPGHNAEQFF.

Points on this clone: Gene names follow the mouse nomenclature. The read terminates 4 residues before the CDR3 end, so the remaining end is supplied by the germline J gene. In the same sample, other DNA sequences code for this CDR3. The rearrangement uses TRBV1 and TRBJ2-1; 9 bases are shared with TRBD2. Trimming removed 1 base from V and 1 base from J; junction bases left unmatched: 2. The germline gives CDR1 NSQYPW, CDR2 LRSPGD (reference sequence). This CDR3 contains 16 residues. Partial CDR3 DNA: TGCACCTGCAGTGCAGTGGGGACTGGGAACTATGCT. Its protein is CTCSAVGTGNYA. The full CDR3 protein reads CTCSAVGTGNYAEQFF.

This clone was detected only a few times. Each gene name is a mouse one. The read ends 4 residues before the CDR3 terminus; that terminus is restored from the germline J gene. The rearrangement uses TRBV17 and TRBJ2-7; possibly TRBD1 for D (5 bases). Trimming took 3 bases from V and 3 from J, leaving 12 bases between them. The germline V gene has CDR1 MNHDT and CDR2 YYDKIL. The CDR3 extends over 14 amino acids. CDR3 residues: CASSSGQSFYEQYF. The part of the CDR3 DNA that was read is TGTGCTAGCAGTAGCGGACAAAGCTTCTAT.

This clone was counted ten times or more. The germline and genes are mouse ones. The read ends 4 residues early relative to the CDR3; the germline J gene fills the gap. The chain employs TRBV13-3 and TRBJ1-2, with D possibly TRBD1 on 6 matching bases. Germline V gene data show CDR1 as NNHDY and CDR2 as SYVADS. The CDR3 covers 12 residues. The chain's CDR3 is CASSVTGSDYTF. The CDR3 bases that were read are TGTGCCAGCAGTGTTACAGGGTCC.

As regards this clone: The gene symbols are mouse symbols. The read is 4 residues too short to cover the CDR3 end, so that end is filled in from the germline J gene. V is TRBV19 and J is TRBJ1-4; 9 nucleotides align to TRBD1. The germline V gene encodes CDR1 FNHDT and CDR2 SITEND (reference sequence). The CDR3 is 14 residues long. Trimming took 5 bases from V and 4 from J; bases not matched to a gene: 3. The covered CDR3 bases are TGTGCCAGCAGATTGACAGGGGGCAACGAA. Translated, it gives CASRLTGGNE. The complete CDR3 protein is CASRLTGGNERLFF.

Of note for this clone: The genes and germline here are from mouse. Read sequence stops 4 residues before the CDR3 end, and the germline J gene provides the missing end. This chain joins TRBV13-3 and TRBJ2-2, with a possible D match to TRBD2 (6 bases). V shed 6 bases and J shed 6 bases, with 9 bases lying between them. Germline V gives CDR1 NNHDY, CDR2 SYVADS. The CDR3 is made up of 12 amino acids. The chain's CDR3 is CASIGGPGQLYF. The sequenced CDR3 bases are TGTGCCAGCATTGGGGGACCCGGG.